This T cell receptor beta chain is from a study of radiotherapy plus CTLA-4 blockade in lung cancer (dated by TCRdb to the late 2010s). Describing the broader study: Objective responses occurred in 18% of enrolled patients, and less than 35% achieved disease control.

Study-wide findings and limitations: The strongest predictors of response were reported to be early dynamic shifts in blood T cell clones along with a rise in serum interferon-beta following radiation. After treatment with radiotherapy and ipilimumab, TCR clones that originated in tumors expanded in peripheral blood.

Concerning this clone: What this receptor recognizes is not known. Base qualities are not provided; no much larger clone lies one nucleotide away.

The study evaluated CTLA-4 blockade (ipilimumab) given together with focal radiation therapy in patients who had chemo-refractory metastatic non-small-cell lung cancer. The CDR3 measures 13 amino acids from cysteine to phenylalanine. CDR3 DNA is the only sequence kept; it has 39 bases, read in frame from the first base. CDR1 and CDR2, looked up from the germline V gene, are SGHTA and FQGTGA. The trim is 1 base for V and 9 bases for J, with a gap of 10 bases between the germline ends. Library preparation employed the immunoSEQ multiplex PCR assay. The table comes from immuneACCESS by way of TCRdb, which keeps in-frame sequences with V and J called. Part of the clones is missing from these tables; in studies checked, under half for an unresolved V gene and the rest for unknown reasons. This sample gives fewer than 75,000 clones in total; around 87% of them show up just once. The ten largest clones represent over 35% of the sample.

The chain couples TRBV7-3 to TRBJ2-4; no D segment can be confidently identified. This specimen consisted of peripheral blood, obtained from a patient treated with radiotherapy plus ipilimumab. The sequence derives from a human donor with non-small cell lung cancer that progressed on radiotherapy plus ipilimumab. The CDR3 in this case is CASSLNEFGIQYF. The DNA reads as follows: TGTGCCAGCAGCTTAAATGAATTCGGCATTCAGTACTTC.